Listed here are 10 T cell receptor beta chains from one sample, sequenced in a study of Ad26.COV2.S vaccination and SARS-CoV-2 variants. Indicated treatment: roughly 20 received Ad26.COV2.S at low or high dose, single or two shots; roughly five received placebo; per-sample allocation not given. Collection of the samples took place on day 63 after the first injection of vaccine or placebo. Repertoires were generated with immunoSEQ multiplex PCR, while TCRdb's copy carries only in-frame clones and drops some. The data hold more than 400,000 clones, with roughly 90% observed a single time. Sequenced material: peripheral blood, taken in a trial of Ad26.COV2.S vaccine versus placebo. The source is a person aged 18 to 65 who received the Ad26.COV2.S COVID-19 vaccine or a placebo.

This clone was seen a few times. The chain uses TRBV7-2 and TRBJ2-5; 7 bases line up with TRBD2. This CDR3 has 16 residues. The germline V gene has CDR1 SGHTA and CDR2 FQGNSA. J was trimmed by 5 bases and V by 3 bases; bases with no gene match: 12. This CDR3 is CASSLVFGGGRETQYF. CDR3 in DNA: TGTGCCAGCAGCTTGGTGTTTGGCGGGGGTCGGGAGACCCAGTACTTC. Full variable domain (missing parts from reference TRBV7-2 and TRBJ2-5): GAGVSQSPSNKVTEKGKDVELRCDPISGHTALYWYRQSLGQGLEFLIYFQGNSAPDKSGLPSDRFSAERTGGSVSTLTIQRTQQEDSAVYLCASSLVFGGGRETQYFGPGTRLLVL.

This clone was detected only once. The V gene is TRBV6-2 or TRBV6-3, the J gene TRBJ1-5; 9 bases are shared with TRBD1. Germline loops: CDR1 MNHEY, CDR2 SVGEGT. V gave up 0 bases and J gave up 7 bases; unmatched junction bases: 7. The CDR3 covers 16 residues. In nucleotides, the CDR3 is TGTGCCAGCAGTTACTCGGTGCGACAGGGGGAACAGCCCCAGCATTTT. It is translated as CASSYSVRQGEQPQHF.

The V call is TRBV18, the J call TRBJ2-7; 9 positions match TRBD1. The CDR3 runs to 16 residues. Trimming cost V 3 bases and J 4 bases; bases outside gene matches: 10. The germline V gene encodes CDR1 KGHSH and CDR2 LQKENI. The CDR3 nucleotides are TGTGCCAGCTCACCGATCGCTCCGGGACAGGGTTACGAGCAGTACTTC. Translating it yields CASSPIAPGQGYEQYF.

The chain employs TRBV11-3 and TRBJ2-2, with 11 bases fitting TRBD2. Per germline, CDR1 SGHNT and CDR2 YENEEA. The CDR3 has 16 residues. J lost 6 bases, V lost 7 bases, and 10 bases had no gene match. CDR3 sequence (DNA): TGTGCCAGCACCCCCGGGGGTAGCGGGGGGGCCGGGGAGCTGTTTTTT. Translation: CASTPGGSGGAGELFF.

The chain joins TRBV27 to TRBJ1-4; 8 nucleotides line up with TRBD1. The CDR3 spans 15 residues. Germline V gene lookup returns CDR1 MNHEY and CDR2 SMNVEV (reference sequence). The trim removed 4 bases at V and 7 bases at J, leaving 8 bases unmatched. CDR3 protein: CASSSPGTGGEKLFF. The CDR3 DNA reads TGTGCCAGCAGTTCCCCCGGGACAGGAGGTGAAAAACTGTTTTTT.

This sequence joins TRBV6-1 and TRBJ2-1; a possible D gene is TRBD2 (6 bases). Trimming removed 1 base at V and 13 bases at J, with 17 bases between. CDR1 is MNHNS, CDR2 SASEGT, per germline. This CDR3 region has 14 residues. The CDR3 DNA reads TGTGCCAGCAGTGAAGTGCCTGGACTATTTAAACAGTTCTTC. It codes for CASSEVPGLFKQFF.

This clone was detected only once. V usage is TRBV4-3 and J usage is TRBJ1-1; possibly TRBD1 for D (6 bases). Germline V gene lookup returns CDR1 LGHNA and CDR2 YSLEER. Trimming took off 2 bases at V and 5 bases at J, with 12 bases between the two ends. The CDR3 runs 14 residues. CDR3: CASSQTGRMTEAFF. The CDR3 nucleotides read TGCGCCAGCAGCCAAACAGGGCGGATGACTGAAGCTTTCTTT.

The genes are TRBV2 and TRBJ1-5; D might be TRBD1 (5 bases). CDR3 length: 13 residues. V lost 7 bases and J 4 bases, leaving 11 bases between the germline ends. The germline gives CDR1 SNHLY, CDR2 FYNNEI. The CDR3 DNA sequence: TGTGCCAGCAATAATGGGGGGAATCAGCCCCAGCATTTT. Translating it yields CASNNGGNQPQHF. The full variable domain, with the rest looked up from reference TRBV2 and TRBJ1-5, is EPEVTQTPSHQVTQMGQEVILRCVPISNHLYFYWYRQILGQKVEFLVSFYNNEISEKSEIFDDQFSVERPDGSNFTLKIRSTKLEDSAMYFCASNNGGNQPQHFGDGTRLSIL.

CDR3 region: CASNTGSTIFSPLHF. CDR3 nucleotide sequence: TGCGCCAGCAACACAGGGAGTACCATCTTTTCACCCCTCCACTTT. The chain couples TRBV4-1 to TRBJ1-6; D perhaps matches TRBD1 (6 bases). Germline V lookup: CDR1 MGHRA, CDR2 YSYEKL. Trimming removed 7 bases from V and 9 bases from J, with 19 bases in between. This CDR3 is built from 15 residues.

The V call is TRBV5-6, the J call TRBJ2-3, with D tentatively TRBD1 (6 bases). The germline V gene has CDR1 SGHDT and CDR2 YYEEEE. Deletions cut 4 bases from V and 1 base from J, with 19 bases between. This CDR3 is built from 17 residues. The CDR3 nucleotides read TGTGCCAGCAGCCACGGACAGATTGAGTCAGGCACAGATACGCAGTATTTT. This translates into CASSHGQIESGTDTQYF. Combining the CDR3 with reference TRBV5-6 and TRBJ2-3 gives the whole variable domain DAGVTQSPTHLIKTRGQQVTLRCSPKSGHDTVSWYQQALGQGPQFIFQYYEEEERQRGNFPDRFSGHQFPNYSSELNVNALLLGDSALYLCASSHGQIESGTDTQYFGPGTRLTVL.